This record covers a single T cell receptor beta chain. Its antigen is not known. The sample originates from a study of cytomegalovirus exposure and HLA in healthy donors. Broader study findings: The sole available immune exposure information was CMV serostatus. The authors later found most CMV-associated TCR beta chains appeared HLA-restricted. A later look showed TCR association rates differing by HLA locus, highest for DRB1 and lowest for HLA-C.

With 60 Vbeta and 13 Jbeta primers, the PCR was carried out. Authors' analysis steps: Counted up in a later analysis, unique TCR beta chains came to about 80 million, with roughly 11 million shared. Assay: immunoSEQ multiplex PCR; the TCRdb copy retains only in-frame clones and omits some. V, J and clone size are taken as reported in that table, and D and trimming were inferred from the DNA itself. The repertoire holds about 140,000 clones, with over 75% as singletons. The germline gives CDR1 MNHNY, CDR2 SVGAGI (reference sequence). The CDR3 runs 14 residues. V shed 6 bases, J shed 14 bases, and the junction held 11 bases outside the gene matches.

The chain is built from TRBV6-6 and TRBJ2-1; 12 bases line up with TRBD2. The origin of this receptor is a middle-aged woman in good health and CMV-seronegative. The source material was PBMCs. This CDR3 is CASSTGLAGSAEFF. The CDR3 DNA is TGTGCCAGCAGCACCGGACTAGCGGGAAGCGCTGAGTTCTTC.